The clone carrying this T cell receptor beta chain was seen ten or more times. The source material, RNA transcripts, was used to amplify TCR beta CDR3 regions. The primer set for the first-round RT-PCR of the TCR CDR3 was HTBI. MiXCR, run by TCRdb on the multiplex PCR reads, gives a single entry per CDR3 protein. The repertoire holds about 200,000 distinct CDR3 sequences, around 17% seen once, with roughly two fifths in the top ten. There are 13 residues in the CDR3. The V gene end was trimmed by 6 bases and the J gene end by 7 bases; junction bases not matched to a gene: 8. Looked up from germline, CDR1 is DFQATT and CDR2 is SNEGSKA (reference sequence). This record belongs to a study of T cells in Graves' hyperthyroidism and ophthalmopathy. These patients, aged 18 to 65, had recently diagnosed hyperthyroidism lasting under 2 months. Investigators excluded patients with uncontrolled infection, other autoimmune disease, pregnancy or lactation.

The chain is built from TRBV20-1 and TRBJ1-4; TRBD1 matches 7 bases. This clonotype was sampled from a man aged 40-49 years with Graves' hyperthyroidism. The specimen was blood. CDR3 residues: CSAKDRRREKLFF. Here the CDR3 DNA reads TGCAGTGCCAAGGACAGGAGGCGTGAAAAACTGTTTTTT.